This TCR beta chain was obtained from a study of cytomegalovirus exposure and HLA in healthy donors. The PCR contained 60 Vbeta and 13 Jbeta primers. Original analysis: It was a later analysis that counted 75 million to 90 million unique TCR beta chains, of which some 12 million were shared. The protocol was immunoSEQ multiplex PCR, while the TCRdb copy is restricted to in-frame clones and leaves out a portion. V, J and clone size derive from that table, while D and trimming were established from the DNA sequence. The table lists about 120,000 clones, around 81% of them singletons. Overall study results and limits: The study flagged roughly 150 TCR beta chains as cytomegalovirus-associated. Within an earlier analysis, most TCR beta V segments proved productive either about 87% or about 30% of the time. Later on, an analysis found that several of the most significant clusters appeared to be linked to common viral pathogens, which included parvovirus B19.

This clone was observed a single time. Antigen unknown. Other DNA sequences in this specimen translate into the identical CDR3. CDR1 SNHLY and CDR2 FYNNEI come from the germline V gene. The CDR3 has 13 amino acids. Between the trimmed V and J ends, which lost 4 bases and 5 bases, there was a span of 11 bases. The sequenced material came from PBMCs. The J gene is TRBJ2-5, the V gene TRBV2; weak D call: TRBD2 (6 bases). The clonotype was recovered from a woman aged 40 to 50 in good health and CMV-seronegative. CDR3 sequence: CASSGSGGETQYF. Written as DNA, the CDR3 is TGTGCCAGCAGTGGGTCAGGAGGGGAGACCCAGTACTTC.